The clone carrying this T cell receptor beta chain was counted only a few times. Its antigen is as yet unknown. It was with a sample-barcoded 5' primer and a J-beta primer mix that a second PCR of roughly 6 to 12 cycles was run. TCRdb redid the calling of the 5' RACE reads with MiXCR, one entry per CDR3 protein. The table has more than 800,000 distinct CDR3 sequences, 35% to 50% seen once. The data originate from a study of blood T cells in healthy people across ages. Notes on the study in general: Across the age range, TCR beta diversity per million T cells fell in a roughly linear way.

Sample: blood. The sequence was collected from a woman aged 55 to 70 in good health.

CDR3 protein: CASSAEYTDTQYF. The CDR3 DNA follows: TGTGCCAGCAGTGCGGAGTACACAGATACGCAGTATTTT. The rearrangement joins TRBV6-2 or TRBV6-3 to TRBJ2-3; no clear D. The V end lost 5 bases, the J end lost 2 bases, and 8 bases lay between the germline ends. The CDR3 consists of 13 residues. Germline V gene data show CDR1 as MNHEY and CDR2 as SVGEGT.